This section outlines one T cell receptor (beta chain) sequence together with its context. The length of the CDR3 is 15 residues. These data come from a study of shared T cell receptors in the human thymus. Only in-frame clones appear in the TCRdb table, and some are missing; sequencing was by immunoSEQ multiplex PCR. The data hold 720,000 or so clones, with approximately 85% observed a single time. The same data also went into a second study, on human thymus T cells. That source notes: It was from resections taken during corrective heart surgery that the thymus tissue came. Within thymic and blood repertoires, V and J gene usage appeared to be biased.

Sequenced sample: thymocytes. The chain uses TRBV12-2 and TRBJ1-2; TRBD1 is taken as the D call from the table, unchecked against the DNA. TRBV12-2 is labeled a pseudogene. This sequence was found in a girl in the first two years of life with a congenital heart defect. CDR3 region: CASRLVVGTGYGHTF. CDR3 bases: TGTGCAAGTCGCTTAGTGGTCGGGACAGGATATGGCCACACCTTC.